Reported below is one TCR beta chain. Original processing notes: Reference gene primer amplification yielded estimated nucleated cell counts. TCRdb's table, derived via immunoSEQ multiplex PCR, lists solely in-frame clones and lacks some. The D gene and trimming were derived from the DNA, and the V and J assignments and clone size from that table. The sample carries about 140,000 clones, 88% recorded once. The sample belongs to a study of blood T cell repertoires in COVID-19. Whole-study context: From the United States, Italy and Spain came samples of acute and convalescent COVID-19. Sample material is recorded as cDNA or gDNA derived from T cells, B-cell-depleted T cells, or PBMCs.

Sequencing input: peripheral blood. This TCR derives from a man between 65 and 85 years old with acute or convalescent COVID-19.

For the CDR3, the DNA is TGCAGCGTTGATTCCGGCTACGAGCAGTACTTC. As protein: CSVDSGYEQYF. The V gene is TRBV29-1, the J gene TRBJ2-7; D not resolved. The CDR3 is 11 residues long. The ends were cut back, 3 bases at V and 3 bases at J, with 6 bases in the middle. Germline CDR1 reads SQVTM; CDR2 reads ANQGSEA.